This passage covers 13 T cell receptor beta chains from one sample sequenced in a study of T cell clonotyping in hematopoietic cell transplantation. The method was immunoSEQ multiplex PCR; TCRdb's version includes in-frame clones alone and lacks a portion of them. The data show some 17,000 clones, under 90% seen once. Source material: peripheral blood mononuclear cells. Receptors were obtained from a man aged 45-60 years in good health. Some clones in this sample may be carry-over from other donors' samples.

This clone appeared a single time. This chain's CDR3 is CAWSVTRDLGRETQYF. CDR3 in DNA: TGTGCCTGGAGTGTTACCCGGGACCTAGGTCGAGAGACCCAGTACTTC. This chain uses TRBV30 with TRBJ2-5; the D call may be TRBD1 or TRBD2 (5 bases each). Germline CDR1 is GTSNPN and CDR2 is SVGIG (reference sequence). Trimming left V 0 bases short and J 4 bases short, with 18 bases between. The CDR3 totals 16 residues.

This chain connects TRBV28 to TRBJ2-7; D is ambiguous. The CDR3 is 13 amino acids. Germline CDR1 MDHEN, CDR2 SYDVKM. Trimming cost V 7 bases and J 6 bases, with 16 bases left between them. The CDR3 DNA sequence: TGTGCCAGCACGCTAGGGATTGGCGTCGAGCAGTACTTC. Its protein product is CASTLGIGVEQYF.

V is TRBV9 and J is TRBJ2-1; 15 positions agree with TRBD2. Germline V gives CDR1 SGDLS, CDR2 YYNGEE. This CDR3 is built from 17 residues. J gave up 5 bases and V 0 bases, and 3 bases lay outside the gene matches. CDR3 region: CASSVGTSGGADNEQFF. The CDR3 coding sequence is TGTGCCAGCAGCGTAGGGACTAGCGGGGGGGCAGACAATGAGCAGTTCTTC. The entire variable domain, with the rest obtained from reference TRBV9 and TRBJ2-1, is as follows: DSGVTQTPKHLITATGQRVTLRCSPRSGDLSVYWYQQSLDQGLQFLIQYYNGEERAKGNILERFSAQQFPDLHSELNLSSLELGDSALYFCASSVGTSGGADNEQFFGPGTRLTVL.

The chain carries TRBV4-1 and TRBJ1-1; D remains ambiguous. Trimming pared 3 bases from V and 1 base from J, leaving 12 bases between. The CDR3 consists of 15 residues. The germline V gene has CDR1 MGHRA and CDR2 YSYEKL. For the CDR3, the DNA is TGCGCCAGCAGCCACGGACTGATTCAGAACACTGAAGCTTTCTTT. Amino acid sequence: CASSHGLIQNTEAFF.

The chain links TRBV7-2 to TRBJ1-5; D gene ambiguous. Trimming took 1 base from V and 2 from J, leaving 12 bases between them. From germline, CDR1 is SGHTA and CDR2 FQGNSA. The CDR3 loop spans 16 amino acids. The CDR3: CASSLVGGSGNQPQHF. The CDR3 DNA sequence: TGTGCCAGCAGCTTAGTGGGCGGGTCGGGCAATCAGCCCCAGCATTTT.

This chain joins TRBV14 and TRBJ2-7; D is possibly TRBD1 (5 bases). V lost 2 bases and J 5 bases, leaving 10 bases between the germline ends. Germline V lookup: CDR1 SGHDN, CDR2 FVKESK. The CDR3 contains 13 residues. CDR3 DNA: TGTGCCAGCAGCCAAACAGGTTTCAACGAGCAGTACTTC. Its protein is CASSQTGFNEQYF.

The chain combines TRBV9 with TRBJ1-2; D is possibly TRBD1 (5 bases). The CDR3 spans 14 residues. The germline V gene has CDR1 SGDLS and CDR2 YYNGEE. V gave up 4 bases and J gave up 4 bases, with 14 bases separating them. The CDR3 sequence: CASSPAGTFYGYTF. The CDR3 DNA reads as TGTGCCAGCAGCCCGGCGGGGACCTTCTATGGCTACACCTTC.

V usage is TRBV28 and J usage is TRBJ1-5; D remains ambiguous. This CDR3 has 12 amino acids. V was shortened by 4 bases and J by 5 bases, with 6 bases between the two germline ends. From germline, CDR1 is MDHEN and CDR2 SYDVKM. CDR3 bases: TGTGCCAGCAGTTCGGTGGATCAGCCCCAGCATTTT. It specifies CASSSVDQPQHF.

The rearrangement links TRBV30 to TRBJ2-7; perhaps TRBD1 as D (6 bases). With 5 bases removed from V and 3 bases from J, the gap between germline ends came to 11 bases. The CDR3 is 12 amino acids. Germline CDR1 GTSNPN, CDR2 SVGIG (reference sequence). The CDR3 loop reads CAWGTQGYEQYF. In DNA, the CDR3 is TGTGCCTGGGGGACACAGGGCTACGAGCAGTACTTC.

The rearrangement uses TRBV2 and TRBJ1-6; unclear D gene. V was trimmed by 5 bases and J by 7 bases, leaving 12 bases between them. This CDR3 has 14 amino acids. Germline lookup yields CDR1 SNHLY and CDR2 FYNNEI. Here the CDR3 DNA reads TGTGCCAGCAGTCCAAGAGCTTGGAATTCACCCCTCCACTTT. Amino acids: CASSPRAWNSPLHF.

J is TRBJ1-2 and V is TRBV7-2; D possibly corresponds to TRBD1 (6 bases). This CDR3 region has 14 residues. V shed 2 bases and J shed 7 bases, with 14 bases lying between them. Germline V lookup: CDR1 SGHTA, CDR2 FQGNSA. As DNA, the CDR3 is TGTGCCAGCAGCTTACAGGCAGGGGAGGGTGGCTACACCTTC. Translated: CASSLQAGEGGYTF.

The CDR3 loop is CASSLGQVYGYTF. The CDR3, as DNA: TGTGCCAGCAGCTTAGGGCAGGTCTATGGCTACACCTTC. This chain joins TRBV7-9 and TRBJ1-2; D is unresolved. CDR1 and CDR2 from the germline V gene are SEHNR and FQNEAQ (reference sequence). The ends were cut back, 1 base at V and 4 bases at J, with 7 bases in the middle. This CDR3 contains 13 residues.

V and J are TRBV6-5 and TRBJ1-2, with D possibly TRBD1 on 5 matching bases. The CDR3 length is 12 residues. Trimming shortened V by 2 bases and J by 9 bases, and 10 bases separated the two germline ends. Germline CDR1 is MNHEY and CDR2 is SVGAGI. The CDR3 bases are TGTGCCAGCAGTTACGGGGGGAATCGCTACACCTTC. Translation gives CASSYGGNRYTF.